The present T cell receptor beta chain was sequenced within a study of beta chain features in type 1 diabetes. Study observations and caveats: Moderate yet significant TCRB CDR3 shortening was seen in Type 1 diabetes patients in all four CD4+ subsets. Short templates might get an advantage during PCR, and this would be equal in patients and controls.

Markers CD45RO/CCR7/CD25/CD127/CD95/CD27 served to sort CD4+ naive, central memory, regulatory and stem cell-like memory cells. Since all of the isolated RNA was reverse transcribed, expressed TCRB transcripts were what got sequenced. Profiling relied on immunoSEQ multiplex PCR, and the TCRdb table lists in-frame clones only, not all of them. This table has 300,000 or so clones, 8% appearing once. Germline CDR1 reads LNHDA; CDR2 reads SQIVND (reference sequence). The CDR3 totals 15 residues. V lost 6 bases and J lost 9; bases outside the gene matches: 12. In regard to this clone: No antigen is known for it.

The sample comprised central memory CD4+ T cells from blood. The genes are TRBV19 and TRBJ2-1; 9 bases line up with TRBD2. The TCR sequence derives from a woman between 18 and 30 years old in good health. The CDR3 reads CASRHSGSPHGEQFF. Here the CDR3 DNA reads TGTGCCAGTAGGCATAGCGGGAGCCCCCATGGTGAGCAGTTCTTC.